This T cell receptor (beta chain) was sequenced in a study of T cell responses to AZD1222 COVID-19 vaccine. The protocol was immunoSEQ multiplex PCR, while the TCRdb copy is restricted to in-frame clones and leaves out a portion. The repertoire holds under 80,000 clones, with about 91% as singletons. Regarding the study as a whole: A reported finding is that nearly half of spike-specific TCRs target unmutated variant regions. Spike-specific TCR repertoires showed rising breadth and depth after two AZD1222 doses.

Germline lookup yields CDR1 MNHNS and CDR2 SASEGT. V was pared by 1 base and J by 4 bases, with 0 bases of the junction left unmatched. The CDR3 length is 14 residues. In its sample, this clone ranks as medium-sized. Its target is not known. This clonotype was sampled from an adult in good health. The chain is built from TRBV6-1 and TRBJ2-3; 9 bases match TRBD1. This sample comprised peripheral blood, obtained on day 0 of AZD1222 vaccination. The CDR3 nucleotides are TGTGCCAGCAGTGAAGGACAGGGGGCAGATACGCAGTATTTT. Its translation is CASSEGQGADTQYF.